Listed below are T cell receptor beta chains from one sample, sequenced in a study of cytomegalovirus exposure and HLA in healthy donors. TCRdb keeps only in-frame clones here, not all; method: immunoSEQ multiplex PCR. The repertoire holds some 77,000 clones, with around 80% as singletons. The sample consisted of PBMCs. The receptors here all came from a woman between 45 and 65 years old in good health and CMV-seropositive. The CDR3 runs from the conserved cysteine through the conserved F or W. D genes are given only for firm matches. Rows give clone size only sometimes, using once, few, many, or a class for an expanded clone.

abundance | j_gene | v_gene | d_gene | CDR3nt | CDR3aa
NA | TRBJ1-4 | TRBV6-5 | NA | TGTGCCAGCAGAGCGGGGGAGTTCGGGGTAGAAAAACTGTTTTTT | CASRAGEFGVEKLFF
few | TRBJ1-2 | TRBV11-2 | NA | TGTGCCAGCAGCTTAAACCCTAGGACCCCGGCGGGCGGCTACACCTTC | CASSLNPRTPAGGYTF
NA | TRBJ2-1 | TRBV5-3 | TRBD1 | TGTGCCAGAGCGACCGGGACAGGTCCCTACAATGAGCAGTTCTTC | CARATGTGPYNEQFF
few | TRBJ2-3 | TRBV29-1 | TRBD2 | TGCAGCGCGAAACCTCGACTAGCGGATACGCAGTATTTT | CSAKPRLADTQYF
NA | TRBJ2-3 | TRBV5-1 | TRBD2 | TGCGCCAGCAGCTTGGGGGCGACTAGCGGGGGGTCAGATACGCAGTATTTT | CASSLGATSGGSDTQYF
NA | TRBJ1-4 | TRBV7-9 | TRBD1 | TGTGCCAGCAGCTTCGGCCAGGGGGCCCTTAATGAAAAACTGTTTTTT | CASSFGQGALNEKLFF
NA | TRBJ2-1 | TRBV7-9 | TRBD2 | TGTGCCAGCAGCTTTGGAGCGGGAGTTTCCTACAATGAGCAGTTCTTC | CASSFGAGVSYNEQFF
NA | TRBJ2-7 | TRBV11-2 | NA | TGTGCCAGCAGCCAGATGACAGGTGGCGGCGAGCAGTACTTC | CASSQMTGGGEQYF
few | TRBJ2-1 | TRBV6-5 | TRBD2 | TGTGCCAGCAGTTACTCCGGGGGGGCCTACAATGAGCAGTTCTTC | CASSYSGGAYNEQFF
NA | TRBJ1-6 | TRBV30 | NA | TGTGCCAGTGGACAGTATAATTCACCCCTCCACTTT | CASGQYNSPLHF
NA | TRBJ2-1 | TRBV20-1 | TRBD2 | TGCAGTGCTAGTAAGGGACTAGGAGAGTTCTTC | CSASKGLGEFF
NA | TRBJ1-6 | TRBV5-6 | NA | TGTGCCAGCAGCTTGGCTGGTCAGGGCAGTAGTAATTCACCCCTCCACTTT | CASSLAGQGSSNSPLHF
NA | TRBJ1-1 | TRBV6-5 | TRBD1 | TGTGCCAGCAGTTACTCTGTGACAGGGGACACTGAAGCTTTCTTT | CASSYSVTGDTEAFF
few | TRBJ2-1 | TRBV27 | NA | TGTGCCAGCAGTTTAAGGGGGTCCTACAATGAGCAGTTCTTC | CASSLRGSYNEQFF
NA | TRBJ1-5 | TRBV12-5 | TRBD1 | TGTGCTAGTGGTTTGACCTCGGGACAGTTCAATCAGCCCCAGCATTTT | CASGLTSGQFNQPQHF
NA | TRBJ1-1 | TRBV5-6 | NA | TGTGCCGGCCAGGTCGGAATGAACACTGAAGCTTTCTTT | CAGQVGMNTEAFF
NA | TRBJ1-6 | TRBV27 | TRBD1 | TGTGCCAGCAGAAGGGGGCGCGGGTCCCTCCACTTT | CASRRGRGSLHF
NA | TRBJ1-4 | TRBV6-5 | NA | TGTGCCAGCAGAAAAGGAGGGGAAAAACTGTTTTTT | CASRKGGEKLFF
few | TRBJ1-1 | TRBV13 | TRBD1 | TGTGCCAGCAGTGAATGGGGGACAGGAGACGCTGAAGCTTTCTTT | CASSEWGTGDAEAFF
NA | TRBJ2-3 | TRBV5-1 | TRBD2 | TGCGCCAGCAGCACCCATGGGGGGGGGTACACAGATACGCAGTATTTT | CASSTHGGGYTDTQYF
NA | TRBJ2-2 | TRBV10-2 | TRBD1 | TGCGCCAGCAGGGAACCCGGGACAGGAGCCACCGGGGAGCTGTTTTTT | CASREPGTGATGELFF
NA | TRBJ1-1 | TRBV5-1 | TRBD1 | TGCGCCAGCAGCGCCGGGACAGGGGGCACTGAAGCTTTCTTT | CASSAGTGGTEAFF
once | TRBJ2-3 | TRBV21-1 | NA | TGTGCCTCTTCGGAGGGGGGGTTAGGAGATACGCAGTATTTT | CASSEGGLGDTQYF
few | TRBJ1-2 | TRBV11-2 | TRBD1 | TGTGCCAGCAGCTTAGAGTTGGGCAGGGGGAACTCTAACTATGGCTACACCTTC | CASSLELGRGNSNYGYTF
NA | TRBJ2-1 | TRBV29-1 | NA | TGCAGCGTTGCCCTAGCATCTGGCAATGAGCAGTTCTTC | CSVALASGNEQFF
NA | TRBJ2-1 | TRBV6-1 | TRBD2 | TGTGCCAGCAGGGCTACTAGCGGGACGTACAATGAGCAGTTCTTC | CASRATSGTYNEQFF
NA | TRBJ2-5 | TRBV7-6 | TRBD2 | TGTGCCAGCAGCGCTAGCGGGAGGTGGGAGACCCAGTACTTC | CASSASGRWETQYF
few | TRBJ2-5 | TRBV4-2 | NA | TGTGCCAGCAGCCGCCGTGGGGGGGAGACCCAGTACTTC | CASSRRGGETQYF
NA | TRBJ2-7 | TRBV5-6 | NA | TGTGCCAGCAGCTTCCTCAACTCCTATGAGCAGTACTTC | CASSFLNSYEQYF
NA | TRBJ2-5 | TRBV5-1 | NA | TGCGCCAGCAGCTTGGTAGGCGCAGGCCAAGAGACCCAGTACTTC | CASSLVGAGQETQYF
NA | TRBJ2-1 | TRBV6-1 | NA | TGTGCCAGCAGTGAAGCGCTTCGGAGCGCATCCTACAATGAGCAGTTCTTC | CASSEALRSASYNEQFF
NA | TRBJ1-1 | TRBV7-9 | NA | TGTGCCAGCAGCCTATCCGGAGACACTGAAGCTTTCTTT | CASSLSGDTEAFF
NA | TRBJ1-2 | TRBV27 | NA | TGTGCCAGCGGTGGAAAAGGAGCTAACTATGGCTACACCTTC | CASGGKGANYGYTF
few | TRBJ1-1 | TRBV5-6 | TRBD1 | TGTGCCAGCAGCCCAACGCCCCGGGTAGGGGGCGCGAAAGGCACTGAAGCTTTCTTT | CASSPTPRVGGAKGTEAFF
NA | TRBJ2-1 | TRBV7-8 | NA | TGTGCCAGCAGCTTACAGGGAGGAGGCTACAATGAGCAGTTCTTC | CASSLQGGGYNEQFF
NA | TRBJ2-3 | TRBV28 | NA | TGTGCCAGCAGGCGGACGGACCTTCGGGGAGATACGCAGTATTTT | CASRRTDLRGDTQYF
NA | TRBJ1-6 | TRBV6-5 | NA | TGTGCCAGCAGTTTTCAGGCGTATAATTCACCCCTCCACTTT | CASSFQAYNSPLHF
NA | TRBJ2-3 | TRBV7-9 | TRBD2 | TGTGCCAGCAGCCCTGCTAGCGGGGGGGCCTTGAATACGCAGTATTTT | CASSPASGGALNTQYF
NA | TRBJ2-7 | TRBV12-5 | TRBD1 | TGTGCTAGTGATACAAACGACAGGGACTACGAGCAGTACTTC | CASDTNDRDYEQYF
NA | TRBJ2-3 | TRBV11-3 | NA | TGTGCCAGCAGCTTTCCCCCAGATGGCACAGATACGCAGTATTTT | CASSFPPDGTDTQYF
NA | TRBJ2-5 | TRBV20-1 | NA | TGCAGTGCTAGGAGTGAAGAGACCCAGTACTTC | CSARSEETQYF
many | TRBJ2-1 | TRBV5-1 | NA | TGCGCCAGCAGCTGGGCCCCCTCCAATGAGCAGTTCTTC | CASSWAPSNEQFF
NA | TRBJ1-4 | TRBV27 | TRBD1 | TGTGCCAGCAGTCAATGGACAGGGGGCGGGGAAAAACTGTTTTTT | CASSQWTGGGEKLFF
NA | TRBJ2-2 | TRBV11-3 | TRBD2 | TGTGCCAGCAGCTTACGACGTTGGCTAGCGGGAGTCAGTGGGACCGGGGAGCTGTTTTTT | CASSLRRWLAGVSGTGELFF
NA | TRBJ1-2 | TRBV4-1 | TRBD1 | TGCGCCAGCAGCCAACCTTCGGGACAGGGCCCTGAACCCTATGGCTACACCTTC | CASSQPSGQGPEPYGYTF
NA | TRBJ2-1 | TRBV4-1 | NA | TGCGCCAGCAGCCAGCAACAGGGCAGGACCTACAATGAGCAGTTCTTC | CASSQQQGRTYNEQFF
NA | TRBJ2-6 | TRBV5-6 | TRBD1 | TGTGCCAGCAGGGACGGGACAGGGGGAGGGGGGGCCAACGTCCTGACTTTC | CASRDGTGGGGANVLTF
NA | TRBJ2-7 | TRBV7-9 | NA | TGTGCCAGCAGCTTACTCACCCCAATAGAAATCTCCTACGAGCAGTACTTC | CASSLLTPIEISYEQYF
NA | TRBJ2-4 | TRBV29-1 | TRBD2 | TGCAGCGGGGGGGAGGGGAGGAACATTCAGTACTTC | CSGGEGRNIQYF
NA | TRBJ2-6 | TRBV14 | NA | TGTGCCAGCAGCCAAGGTGGACAGACTTTGTTCTCTGGGGCCAACGTCCTGACTTTC | CASSQGGQTLFSGANVLTF
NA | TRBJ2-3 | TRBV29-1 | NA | TGCAGCGCCCCAGTGGGACTCCGCACAGATACGCAGTATTTT | CSAPVGLRTDTQYF
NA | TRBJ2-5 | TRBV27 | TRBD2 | TGTGCCAGCAGTGGGGGGACTACTCGGACCCAGTACTTC | CASSGGTTRTQYF
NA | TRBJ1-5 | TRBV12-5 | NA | TGTGCTAGTGGTCTCGCCAGGATTCGCAATCAGCCCCAGCATTTT | CASGLARIRNQPQHF